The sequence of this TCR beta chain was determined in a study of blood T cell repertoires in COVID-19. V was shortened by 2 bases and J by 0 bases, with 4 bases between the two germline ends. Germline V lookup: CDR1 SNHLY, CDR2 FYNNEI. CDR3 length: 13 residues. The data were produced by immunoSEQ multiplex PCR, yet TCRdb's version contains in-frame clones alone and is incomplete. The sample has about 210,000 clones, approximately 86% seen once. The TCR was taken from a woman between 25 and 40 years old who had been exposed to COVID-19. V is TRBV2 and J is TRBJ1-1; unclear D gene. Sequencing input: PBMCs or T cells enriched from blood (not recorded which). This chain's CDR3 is CASSEQLNTEAFF. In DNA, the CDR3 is TGTGCCAGCAGTGAACAATTGAACACTGAAGCTTTCTTT.